This passage covers 12 T cell receptor beta chains from one sample sequenced in a study of blood T cell repertoires in COVID-19. Here immunoSEQ multiplex PCR was the method, and the copy in TCRdb shows in-frame clones only, minus some. The sample has about 260,000 clones, about 87% seen once. Sequenced: PBMCs or T cells enriched from blood (not recorded which). These receptors were collected from a woman in her forties or fifties who had recovered from COVID-19.

The CDR3 region has the DNA TGTGCCAGCAGACACAGGGGCACTAATGAAAAACTGTTTTTT. Translated, it gives CASRHRGTNEKLFF. The V gene is TRBV6-4, the J gene TRBJ1-4; 7 bases are shared with TRBD1. CDR1 is MRHNA and CDR2 is SNTAGT in the germline V gene. J gave up 2 bases and V 6 bases, and 3 bases lay outside the gene matches. CDR3 length: 14 amino acids.

The chain combines TRBV29-1 with TRBJ2-1, with 10 positions matching TRBD2. This CDR3 spans 15 amino acids. Germline V gene data show CDR1 as SQVTM and CDR2 as ANQGSEA. V shed 7 bases, J shed 4 bases, and the junction held 10 bases outside the gene matches. The CDR3 nucleotides read TGCAGCGGTGGGGCCGGAGCGGGAGGGTACAATGAGCAGTTCTTC. It is translated as CSGGAGAGGYNEQFF.

V gene TRBV28 combines with J gene TRBJ2-7; 8 positions agree with TRBD2. The germline V gene encodes CDR1 MDHEN and CDR2 SYDVKM. The CDR3 runs to 15 residues. The trim removed 5 bases at V and 3 bases at J, leaving 9 bases unmatched. The CDR3 loop is CASSETSGPFYEQYF. CDR3 sequence (DNA): TGTGCCAGCAGTGAAACTAGCGGTCCTTTCTACGAGCAGTACTTC.

The gene calls are TRBV10-2 and TRBJ1-2; D ambiguous. Germline V lookup: CDR1 WSHSY, CDR2 SAAADI. With 8 bases removed from V and 4 bases from J, the gap between germline ends came to 8 bases. The CDR3 loop spans 11 amino acids. In nucleotides, the CDR3 is TGCGCCAGCGGTCGGGGCTATGGCTACACCTTC. This codes for CASGRGYGYTF.

This chain links TRBV15 with TRBJ1-1; D remains unclear. The CDR3 totals 15 residues. V was trimmed by 0 bases and J by 5 bases, leaving 13 bases between them. CDR1 and CDR2 from the germline V gene are LNHNV and YYDKDF (reference sequence). CDR3: CATSRDLAGLTEAFF. The CDR3 DNA sequence: TGTGCCACCAGCAGAGATCTTGCAGGTCTGACTGAAGCTTTCTTT.

The rearrangement joins TRBV9 to TRBJ1-1; tentatively, D is TRBD1 (6 bases). V lost 3 bases, J lost 4 bases, and 13 bases lay in between. The germline V gene has CDR1 SGDLS and CDR2 YYNGEE. The CDR3 has 14 amino acids. CDR3 coding DNA: TGTGCCAGCAGCGCCAGGGGATCGGGCACTGAAGCTTTCTTT. Its translation is CASSARGSGTEAFF.

V and J are TRBV27 and TRBJ1-2, with D perhaps matching TRBD1 (6 bases). This CDR3 has 13 amino acids. Germline CDR1 and CDR2: MNHEY and SMNVEV (reference sequence). Between the trimmed V and J ends, which lost 7 bases and 2 bases, there was a span of 11 bases. CDR3 amino acids: CASTGTGNYGYTF. In DNA, the CDR3 is TGTGCCAGCACCGGCACAGGGAACTATGGCTACACCTTC.

Here the CDR3 DNA reads TGTGCCACCCGGGAGGGGTGGTCGGCTAATGAAAAACTGTTTTTT. It is translated as CATREGWSANEKLFF. The chain uses TRBV19 and TRBJ1-4; D may be TRBD1 (5 bases). V was trimmed by 10 bases and J by 3 bases, leaving 18 bases between them. CDR3 length equals 15 residues. The V gene's germline CDR1 is LNHDA and CDR2 SQIVND (reference sequence).

The gene calls are TRBV5-4 and TRBJ2-1; 9 bases fit TRBD2. Germline loops: CDR1 SGHNT, CDR2 YYREEE (reference sequence). With 0 bases clipped from V and 7 bases from J, the junction kept 14 bases outside the gene matches. This CDR3 contains 18 residues. The CDR3 coding sequence is TGTGCCAGCAGCTTGGAGGCTAGCGGGGCGTCCTCGTGGAATGAGCAGTTCTTC. This gives the protein CASSLEASGASSWNEQFF.

V and J are TRBV7-9 and TRBJ1-5; TRBD1 matches at 8 bases. The CDR3 is 13 residues long. J was trimmed by 5 bases and V by 5 bases; bases with no gene match: 2. CDR1 is SEHNR and CDR2 is FQNEAQ in the germline V gene (reference sequence). The CDR3 DNA is TGTGCCAGCAGCCCGGGACAGGATCAGCCCCAGCATTTT. It translates to CASSPGQDQPQHF.

The V gene is TRBV9, the J gene TRBJ2-1, with 10 bases fitting TRBD2. Germline-derived CDR1 and CDR2 are SGDLS and YYNGEE. J gave up 2 bases and V 4 bases, and 24 bases lay outside the gene matches. CDR3 length: 22 amino acids. This CDR3 reads CASSPGTGRGIAGGLTYNEQFF. The CDR3 DNA reads TGTGCCAGCAGCCCTGGGACAGGAAGGGGTATAGCGGGAGGCCTAACCTACAATGAGCAGTTCTTC.

The chain uses TRBV3-1 (or the pseudogene TRBV3-2) and TRBJ1-2; the D gene is possibly TRBD1 (5 bases). The CDR3 is 13 residues long. Per the germline V gene, CDR1 is LGHDT and CDR2 is YNNKEL (reference sequence). V shed 0 bases and J shed 8 bases, with 10 bases lying between them. This CDR3 reads CASSQDPGVGYTF. The DNA for the CDR3 is TGTGCCAGCAGCCAAGATCCGGGGGTGGGCTACACCTTC.